A selection of T cell receptor beta chains follows, all from one sample in a study of T cell changes during pregnancy in multiple sclerosis. Some clones are missing from TCRdb's copy, which holds only in-frame ones; the method was immunoSEQ multiplex PCR. This table holds approximately 90,000 clones, 90% to 95% found once. The sample consisted of peripheral blood, taken after pregnancy. The source is a female donor in good health, enrolled as a control in a pregnancy study. Both conserved end residues are part of each CDR3. A D gene is named only where the DNA matches it firmly. Size is omitted from some rows. Given values are once, few, many or a class for expanded clones.

.,TRBV6-1,TRBJ1-6,.,CASSETGRLPLHF,TGTGCCAGCAGTGAAACAGGGCGTTTACCCCTCCACTTT
.,TRBV7-2,TRBJ1-2,once,CASAGLLYGYTF,TGTGCCTCGGCGGGCCTCCTCTATGGCTACACCTTC
TRBD1,TRBV5-1,TRBJ2-7,.,CASSPDRGYEQYF,TGCGCCAGCAGCCCCGACAGGGGCTACGAGCAGTACTTC
.,TRBV14,TRBJ1-2,.,CASSQGQFYGYTF,TGTGCCAGCAGCCAAGGACAGTTCTATGGCTACACCTTC
TRBD2,TRBV7-9,TRBJ2-1,.,CASSRVRGGADNEQFF,TGTGCCAGCAGCCGAGTTCGGGGGGGGGCTGACAATGAGCAGTTCTTC
TRBD1,TRBV2,TRBJ1-5,.,CASSVSGQGNQPQHF,TGTGCCAGCAGTGTGTCGGGACAGGGTAATCAGCCCCAGCATTTT
.,TRBV6-4,TRBJ1-6,.,CASSREYNSPLHF,TGTGCCAGCAGTAGAGAGTATAATTCACCCCTCCACTTT
.,TRBV7-9,TRBJ1-2,.,CASSLAWRGTNYGYTF,TGTGCCAGCAGCTTAGCGTGGCGGGGGACTAACTATGGCTACACCTTC
.,TRBV27,TRBJ2-3,.,CASSFVRGSTDTQYF,TGTGCCAGCAGTTTTGTGCGGGGAAGCACAGATACGCAGTATTTT
.,TRBV2,TRBJ1-2,.,CARRLTGVYGYTF,TGTGCCAGAAGACTCACCGGGGTCTATGGCTACACCTTC
.,TRBV2,TRBJ1-1,.,CASSRDTEAFF,TGTGCCAGCAGTCGGGACACTGAAGCTTTCTTT
TRBD1,TRBV19,TRBJ1-1,few,CASGGRGPTEAFF,TGTGCCAGTGGGGGCAGGGGGCCCACTGAAGCTTTCTTT
TRBD1,TRBV4-1,TRBJ2-7,.,CASSLRWTGASYEQYF,TGCGCCAGCAGCCTACGATGGACAGGGGCAAGCTACGAGCAGTACTTC
.,TRBV2,TRBJ1-5,.,CASMLEAGATVSQPQHF,TGTGCCAGCATGTTGGAGGCAGGGGCCACCGTTTCGCAGCCCCAGCATTTT
.,TRBV4-3,TRBJ1-2,once,CASSQQRQGVLNGYTF,TGCGCCAGCAGCCAGCAACGGCAAGGGGTGTTGAATGGCTACACCTTC
TRBD1,TRBV15,TRBJ2-7,.,CATSRDLNRGDVQYF,TGTGCCACCAGCAGAGATTTGAACAGGGGAGACGTGCAGTACTTC
TRBD2,TRBV7-2,TRBJ2-7,few,CASSLGSGGPVDEQYF,TGTGCCAGCAGCTTGGGGAGCGGGGGGCCGGTCGACGAGCAGTACTTC
TRBD2,TRBV4-2,TRBJ2-3,.,CASSEIAGGATDTQYF,TGTGCCAGCAGCGAAATAGCGGGGGGTGCCACAGATACGCAGTATTTT
.,TRBV28,TRBJ2-1,.,CASSLLREAYNEQFF,TGTGCCAGCAGTTTACTCAGGGAGGCCTACAATGAGCAGTTCTTC
.,TRBV29-1,TRBJ1-5,.,CSVGGGYNQPQHF,TGCAGCGTTGGGGGGGGCTACAATCAGCCCCAGCATTTT
.,TRBV4-1,TRBJ2-5,.,CASSQDPETQYF,TGCGCCAGCAGCCAAGATCCGGAGACCCAGTACTTC
.,TRBV7-3,TRBJ1-2,.,CASSRTGQTDPYGYTF,TGTGCCAGCAGCCGAACCGGACAGACCGATCCATATGGCTACACCTTC
.,TRBV6-5,TRBJ2-2,.,CASSLQLTFIGGELFF,TGTGCCAGCAGTTTACAACTGACTTTTATCGGGGGGGAGCTGTTTTTT
.,TRBV28,TRBJ2-4,once,CASSWALLPVAKNIQYF,TGTGCCAGCAGTTGGGCCTTACTCCCAGTCGCCAAAAACATTCAGTACTTC
.,TRBV27,TRBJ2-6,.,CASTVLGLDSGANVLTF,TGTGCCAGCACCGTGCTCGGTTTAGACTCTGGGGCCAACGTCCTGACTTTC
.,TRBV19,TRBJ1-1,.,CASSRQETNTEAFF,TGTGCCAGTAGTAGACAAGAAACGAACACTGAAGCTTTCTTT
TRBD1,TRBV6-5,TRBJ1-1,.,CASSDRVLNTEAFF,TGTGCCAGCAGTGACAGGGTACTGAACACTGAAGCTTTCTTT
.,TRBV4-1,TRBJ2-2,.,CASSQSENTGELFF,TGCGCCAGCAGCCAGTCAGAGAACACCGGGGAGCTGTTTTTT
TRBD2,TRBV4-3,TRBJ2-3,.,CASSPERGGPDTQYF,TGCGCCAGCAGCCCTGAGCGGGGGGGACCAGATACGCAGTATTTT
.,TRBV5-4,TRBJ1-2,.,CASSLDRVGRYGYTF,TGTGCCAGCAGCTTGGACAGGGTGGGCCGCTATGGCTACACCTTC
.,TRBV2,TRBJ1-1,few,CASSELQGTEAFF,TGTGCCAGCAGTGAGCTCCAGGGAACTGAAGCTTTCTTT
TRBD1,TRBV5-1,TRBJ2-7,.,CASSLTGQSYEQYF,TGCGCCAGCAGCTTGACGGGACAGTCCTACGAGCAGTACTTC
TRBD2,TRBV4-3,TRBJ2-7,.,CASSQKPLGSGGSYEQYF,TGCGCCAGCAGCCAAAAACCCCTTGGAAGCGGGGGGAGCTACGAGCAGTACTTC
.,TRBV28,TRBJ1-2,once,CASTLGGHYGYTF,TGTGCCAGCACCCTGGGGGGTCACTATGGCTACACCTTC
TRBD2,TRBV7-9,TRBJ2-4,.,CASTTWGGLDIQYF,TGTGCCAGCACCACCTGGGGGGGACTAGACATTCAGTACTTC
.,TRBV7-7,TRBJ1-6,.,CASSLVYGAPLHF,TGTGCTAGCAGCTTAGTCTATGGGGCTCCCCTCCACTTT
TRBD2,TRBV5-8,TRBJ2-1,.,CASRFGGFSSYNEQFF,TGTGCCAGCAGGTTCGGGGGGTTCAGCTCCTACAATGAGCAGTTCTTC
.,TRBV20-1,TRBJ1-2,.,CSASLGYTF,TGCAGTGCTAGCCTTGGCTACACCTTC
.,TRBV12-5,TRBJ2-5,.,CASARVQETQYF,TGTGCTAGTGCCCGCGTCCAAGAGACCCAGTACTTC
TRBD1,TRBV9,TRBJ1-4,.,CASSVASGGEKLFF,TGTGCCAGCAGCGTAGCCTCAGGGGGCGAAAAACTGTTTTTT
TRBD1,TRBV4-1,TRBJ2-6,.,CASSRTGGSGANVLTF,TGCGCCAGCAGCCGGACAGGGGGCTCTGGGGCCAACGTCCTGACTTTC
TRBD1,TRBV7-8,TRBJ1-2,.,CASRPPIAQGRNYGYTF,TGTGCCAGCAGACCTCCTATAGCACAGGGGAGGAACTATGGCTACACCTTC
TRBD2,TRBV6-4,TRBJ2-2,.,CASSESAGGTGELFF,TGTGCCAGCAGTGAATCAGCGGGGGGCACCGGGGAGCTGTTTTTT
.,TRBV14,TRBJ2-7,.,CASSQGRGYEQYF,TGTGCCAGCAGCCAAGGGAGGGGTTACGAGCAGTACTTC
TRBD1,TRBV27,TRBJ1-2,.,CASSPPPDRRVSNYGYTF,TGTGCCAGCAGTCCACCCCCGGACAGGCGTGTATCTAACTATGGCTACACCTTC
TRBD1,TRBV14,TRBJ2-7,once,CASSRQGVYYEQYF,TGTGCCAGCAGCCGACAGGGGGTTTACTACGAGCAGTACTTC
.,TRBV2,TRBJ1-1,few,CASSDSTEAFF,TGTGCCAGCAGTGACAGCACTGAAGCTTTCTTT
.,TRBV21-1,TRBJ2-5,.,CASSRLRREETQYF,TGTGCCAGCAGCCGCCTCCGGCGGGAAGAGACCCAGTACTTC
.,TRBV7-2,TRBJ1-4,once,CASSPPGKTNEKLFF,TGTGCCAGCAGCCCCCCCGGGAAAACTAATGAAAAACTGTTTTTT
.,TRBV2,TRBJ1-6,.,CASSPPGNSPLHF,TGTGCCAGCAGTCCCCCGGGGAATTCACCCCTCCACTTT
.,TRBV6-5,TRBJ2-7,.,CASSYSRDNSYEQYF,TGTGCCAGCAGTTACTCTAGGGACAACTCCTACGAGCAGTACTTC
.,TRBV12-5,TRBJ2-1,.,CASAPGVVNEQFF,TGTGCTAGTGCTCCCGGAGTCGTGAATGAGCAGTTCTTC
TRBD1,TRBV11-2,TRBJ1-1,.,CASSPRDRGMNTEAFF,TGTGCCAGCAGCCCCCGGGACAGGGGAATGAACACTGAAGCTTTCTTT
.,TRBV11-2,TRBJ1-4,once,CASSLAGISEGVFF,TGTGCCAGCAGCTTAGCAGGGATTTCTGAAGGGGTGTTTTTT
.,TRBV5-5,TRBJ1-4,.,CASSLGRGSTNEKLFF,TGTGCCAGCAGCCTGGGGCGGGGGTCAACTAATGAAAAACTGTTTTTT